This T cell receptor (beta chain) was retrieved from a study of T cells in Graves' hyperthyroidism and ophthalmopathy. Study results and caveats: Expanded thyroid clonotypes (above 0.001) were mostly also found in blood.

This clonotype was observed at least ten times. Its antigen is not identified. Amplified regions were TCR beta CDR3 sequences from RNA transcripts. Primed by the HTBI set, a first-round RT-PCR was run on the TCR CDR3. TCRdb passed the multiplex PCR reads through MiXCR, listing each CDR3 protein once. The sample lists a few hundred thousand distinct CDR3 sequences; about an eighth were seen once. The diagnostic basis comprised clinical symptoms, serum thyroxine and TRAb, thyroid ultrasound and orbital computed tomography. This CDR3 comprises 14 residues. V dropped 2 bases and J dropped 8 bases, with 13 bases sitting between them. Germline V gene sequence: CDR1 DFQATT, CDR2 SNEGSKA (reference sequence).

This receptor was identified in a woman between 18 and 29 years old with Graves' hyperthyroidism. Material: blood. V usage is TRBV20-1 and J usage is TRBJ1-6; D possibly corresponds to TRBD1 (5 bases). CDR3 in amino acids: CSARTGGVDSPLHF. The CDR3 DNA reads as TGCAGTGCTAGAACGGGAGGGGTCGATTCACCCCTCCACTTT.